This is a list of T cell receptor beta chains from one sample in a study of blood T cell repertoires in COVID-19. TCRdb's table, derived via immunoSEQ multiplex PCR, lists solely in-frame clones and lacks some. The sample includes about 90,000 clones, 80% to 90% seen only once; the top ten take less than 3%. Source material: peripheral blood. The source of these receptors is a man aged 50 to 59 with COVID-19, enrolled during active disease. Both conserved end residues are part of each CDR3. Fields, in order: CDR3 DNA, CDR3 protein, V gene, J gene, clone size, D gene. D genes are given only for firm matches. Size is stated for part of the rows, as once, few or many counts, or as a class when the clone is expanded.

DNA: TGTGCCAGCAGCTTGACAGGGACTAGCGCAGATACGCAGTATTTT
CDR3: CASSLTGTSADTQYF
V: TRBV5-6
J: TRBJ2-3
size: once
D: TRBD2

DNA: TGTGCCAGCAGCTTATTAAGCGGGGGGCATTACAATGAGCAGTTCTTC
CDR3: CASSLLSGGHYNEQFF
V: TRBV11-3
J: TRBJ2-1
size: few
D: TRBD2

DNA: TGTGCCAGCAGTTCGACAACAGGGGCGGACTCCTACAATGAGCAGTTCTTC
CDR3: CASSSTTGADSYNEQFF
V: TRBV27
J: TRBJ2-1
size: NA
D: TRBD1

DNA: TGCGCCAGCAGCCTGGGACCCGGGACAGATACGCAGTATTTT
CDR3: CASSLGPGTDTQYF
V: TRBV5-1
J: TRBJ2-3
size: NA
D: NA

DNA: TGTGCCAGCGTGCCGCTAGCGGGGATGCCAGATACGCAGTATTTT
CDR3: CASVPLAGMPDTQYF
V: TRBV27
J: TRBJ2-3
size: once
D: TRBD2

DNA: TGTGCCAGCAGCTTAAGCTTCTTGAACACCGGGGAGCTGTTTTTT
CDR3: CASSLSFLNTGELFF
V: TRBV7-8
J: TRBJ2-2
size: NA
D: NA

DNA: TGTGCCACCAGTGATGCGCGGCAGATCTTCTACAATGAGCAGTTCTTC
CDR3: CATSDARQIFYNEQFF
V: TRBV24-1
J: TRBJ2-1
size: once
D: NA

DNA: TGCGCCAGCAGCTTAGGGGGGGCCTCCGCAGATACGCAGTATTTT
CDR3: CASSLGGASADTQYF
V: TRBV5-1
J: TRBJ2-3
size: NA
D: NA

DNA: TGTGCCAGTAGTATTGGACAGATGAAGGCTTTCTTT
CDR3: CASSIGQMKAFF
V: TRBV19
J: TRBJ1-1
size: NA
D: NA

DNA: TGTGCCAGCCGGGCAGGGGAGCAGTACTTC
CDR3: CASRAGEQYF
V: TRBV6-5
J: TRBJ2-7
size: NA
D: NA

DNA: TGTGCCAGCAGTTATAGCATTCCTACCGGGGAGCTGTTTTTT
CDR3: CASSYSIPTGELFF
V: TRBV6-2/TRBV6-3
J: TRBJ2-2
size: NA
D: NA

DNA: TGTGCCAGCTGGAGTAGCGGGGGGCCCCCCGGGGAGCTGTTTTTT
CDR3: CASWSSGGPPGELFF
V: TRBV4-2
J: TRBJ2-2
size: NA
D: TRBD2

DNA: TGTGCCAGCAGCCCCGGGGATTATTCCTACGAGCAGTACTTC
CDR3: CASSPGDYSYEQYF
V: TRBV6-5
J: TRBJ2-7
size: NA
D: NA

DNA: TGTGCCAGTCAGGGACAGGGGGCGAGCACCGGGGAGCTGTTTTTT
CDR3: CASQGQGASTGELFF
V: TRBV19
J: TRBJ2-2
size: few
D: TRBD1

DNA: TGTGCCAGCAGCTTTCCGGGACTAGCGGGGTCCCACTGCTCCTACGAGCAGTACTTC
CDR3: CASSFPGLAGSHCSYEQYF
V: TRBV13
J: TRBJ2-7
size: NA
D: TRBD2

DNA: TGCGCCAGCAGTTCCGGACTAGCGGGTCACAATGAGCAGTTCTTC
CDR3: CASSSGLAGHNEQFF
V: TRBV5-1
J: TRBJ2-1
size: NA
D: TRBD2

DNA: TGTGCCAGCAGTCCAGGGGGCCCTTCGAATTCACCCCTCCACTTT
CDR3: CASSPGGPSNSPLHF
V: TRBV28
J: TRBJ1-6
size: NA
D: TRBD1

DNA: TGTGCCAGCAATAGCGGGGGGCACCTGGCCGGGGAGCTGTTTTTT
CDR3: CASNSGGHLAGELFF
V: TRBV28
J: TRBJ2-2
size: NA
D: TRBD2

DNA: TGTGCCAGCACCAGGGGGCGCGAGCAGTACTTC
CDR3: CASTRGREQYF
V: TRBV21-1
J: TRBJ2-7
size: NA
D: NA

DNA: TGTGCCAGCAGCAAACACGGGGGGGGCACAGATACGCAGTATTTT
CDR3: CASSKHGGGTDTQYF
V: TRBV21-1
J: TRBJ2-3
size: NA
D: NA

DNA: TGTGCCAGCAGCCCAAGGACAGGGGGCGCTGGGGCCAACGTCCTGACTTTC
CDR3: CASSPRTGGAGANVLTF
V: TRBV13
J: TRBJ2-6
size: NA
D: TRBD1

DNA: TGCGCCAGCAGAACTAGCGGGGGTAACAATGAGCAGTTCTTC
CDR3: CASRTSGGNNEQFF
V: TRBV5-1
J: TRBJ2-1
size: NA
D: TRBD2

DNA: TGTGCCAGCAGCGCAATCACTGACAGCTATGGCTACACCTTC
CDR3: CASSAITDSYGYTF
V: TRBV7-9
J: TRBJ1-2
size: NA
D: NA

DNA: TGTGCCAGCAGCCAAGGGGGACAGGTAGGGGATCAGCCCCAGCATTTT
CDR3: CASSQGGQVGDQPQHF
V: TRBV4-2
J: TRBJ1-5
size: NA
D: TRBD1